The rows below give T cell receptor beta chains drawn from one sample of a study of OX40 agonist ivuxolimab in advanced cancers. Produced via immunoSEQ multiplex PCR; TCRdb's table is partial and in-frame only. The data show around 52,000 clones, with around 80% seen just once and 3% to 3.5% held by the top ten. This specimen consisted of CD4+ or CD8+ T cells sorted from blood, obtained in a trial of the OX40 agonist ivuxolimab. Source of these receptors: an adult with an advanced solid tumor such as melanoma, head and neck, liver or kidney cancer. CDR3s include the opening cysteine and the closing phenylalanine or tryptophan. A D gene is named only where the DNA matches it firmly. Clone size is shown for a subset of rows, as once, few, many or a class of expanded clone.

V gene	J gene	D gene	clone size	CDR3 DNA	CDR3 protein
TRBV5-1	TRBJ2-7	NA	NA	TGCGCCAGCAGCCTATCAGCCGGAACAGGCAGCTCCTACGAGCAGTACTTC	CASSLSAGTGSSYEQYF
TRBV6-1	TRBJ1-5	TRBD1	NA	TGTGCCAGCAGGACGACAGGGGAGACTCAGCCCCAGCATTTT	CASRTTGETQPQHF
TRBV6-5	TRBJ2-4	TRBD1	NA	TGTGCCAGCAGTCCCCAGGGGGTAGCCAAAAACATTCAGTACTTC	CASSPQGVAKNIQYF
TRBV9	TRBJ2-1	NA	NA	TGTGCCAGCAGCCTCGGGACGACTAGGGTGTACTCCTACAATGAGCAGTTCTTC	CASSLGTTRVYSYNEQFF
TRBV29-1	TRBJ2-6	NA	NA	TGCAGCGTTGGCGGGGTTGGGGCCAACGTCCTGACTTTC	CSVGGVGANVLTF
TRBV7-2	TRBJ2-5	TRBD2	NA	TGTGCCAGCAGCTTGACTAGCGGAGCCGAAGAGACCCAGTACTTC	CASSLTSGAEETQYF
TRBV11-2	TRBJ1-3	NA	NA	TGTGCCAGCAGCTCAGGGTCGGGGCTCTCTGGAAACACCATATATTTT	CASSSGSGLSGNTIYF
TRBV7-9	TRBJ2-1	NA	NA	TGTGCCAGCAGCTTAGAGGGTTCCTACAATGAGCAGTTCTTC	CASSLEGSYNEQFF
TRBV11-2	TRBJ1-6	NA	NA	TGTGCCAGCAGCTTGAGCACTACTGGAGTAGGTTCACCCCTCCACTTT	CASSLSTTGVGSPLHF
TRBV18	TRBJ1-5	NA	few	TGTGCCAGCTCACCACAGGGGGGTAGCAATCAGCCCCAGCATTTT	CASSPQGGSNQPQHF
TRBV5-1	TRBJ2-7	TRBD1	NA	TGCGCCAGCAGCGCGGGACAGGGCTCCTACGAGCAGTACTTC	CASSAGQGSYEQYF
TRBV11-2	TRBJ1-1	NA	NA	TGTGCCAGCAGCTCTCCCGGGGAGGGGAACACTGAAGCTTTCTTT	CASSSPGEGNTEAFF
TRBV18	TRBJ2-2	NA	NA	TGTGCCAGCTCACCATTTCCGGATGCGAACACCGGGGAGCTGTTTTTT	CASSPFPDANTGELFF
TRBV25-1	TRBJ1-6	NA	few	TGTGCCAGCAGTCCTTCGGGTTATAATTCACCCCTCCACTTT	CASSPSGYNSPLHF
TRBV5-1	TRBJ2-5	NA	NA	TGCGCCAGCAGCTCGAGTTATACTAAAGAGACCCAGTACTTC	CASSSSYTKETQYF
TRBV5-1	TRBJ2-2	NA	NA	TGCGCCAGCAGCTTGGCTTTGGGGCGAGGCACCGGGGAGCTGTTTTTT	CASSLALGRGTGELFF
TRBV11-1	TRBJ2-3	TRBD2	once	TGTGCCAGCACCCTAAAGACTAGCGGAGTGAGCACAGATACGCAGTATTTT	CASTLKTSGVSTDTQYF
TRBV18	TRBJ2-2	TRBD2	NA	TGTGCCAGCTCACCCGGATTAGCGGGCCCGAACACCGGGGAGCTGTTTTTT	CASSPGLAGPNTGELFF
TRBV6-1	TRBJ2-7	TRBD1	once	TGTGCCAGCAGCTGGGACAGGCCCGAGCAGTACTTC	CASSWDRPEQYF
TRBV6-1	TRBJ2-3	NA	NA	TGTGCCAGCAGTGAAGCGCAGGGTCCCCCTCCCTCTACGCAGTATTTT	CASSEAQGPPPSTQYF
TRBV27	TRBJ2-2	TRBD1	few	TGTGCCAGCAGACCCACCAGGGGGCCCGGGGAGCTGTTTTTT	CASRPTRGPGELFF
TRBV11-1	TRBJ2-3	NA	few	TGTGCCAGCAGCTTAAGCAGCACAGATACGCAGTATTTT	CASSLSSTDTQYF
TRBV5-4	TRBJ2-3	NA	NA	TGTGCCAGTCTGGAGAGCTCTAGCACAGATACGCAGTATTTT	CASLESSSTDTQYF
TRBV29-1	TRBJ2-1	TRBD2	once	TGCAGCGTCCACCGGGGGGTTGAGCAGTTCTTC	CSVHRGVEQFF
TRBV9	TRBJ1-4	NA	NA	TGTGCCAGCAGCGTAGCTGTCGGGGAAAGGGAAAAACTGTTTTTT	CASSVAVGEREKLFF
TRBV4-1	TRBJ2-2	TRBD2	NA	TGCGCCAGCAGCTCAAGCGGGAGGGCCGTAACCGGGGAGCTGTTTTTT	CASSSSGRAVTGELFF
TRBV5-1	TRBJ2-2	NA	NA	TGCGCCAGCAGCTTGGTGGTAGCTTCCGGGGAGCTGTTTTTT	CASSLVVASGELFF
TRBV10-2	TRBJ2-7	NA	once	TGCGCCAGCAGGGGAGGGGGCGGAACCTACGAGCAGTACTTC	CASRGGGGTYEQYF
TRBV5-1	TRBJ2-6	NA	NA	TGCGCCAGCAGACCGTACGAACTAGGCAGGGGAGCTGGGGCCAACGTCCTGACTTTC	CASRPYELGRGAGANVLTF
TRBV5-1	TRBJ2-5	NA	once	TGCGCCAGCAGAGGGGAGGGACACCGCCAAGAGACCCAGTACTTC	CASRGEGHRQETQYF
TRBV9	TRBJ1-1	NA	NA	TGTGCCAGCAGCGTAGGGCCGAACACTGAAGCTTTCTTT	CASSVGPNTEAFF
TRBV15	TRBJ1-6	TRBD1	NA	TGTGCCACCAGCAGGGAGACAGGGGTTGATTCACCCCTCCACTTT	CATSRETGVDSPLHF
TRBV20-1	TRBJ1-2	NA	NA	TGCAGTGCTAGGGTGGGTAGCGGCTACACCTTC	CSARVGSGYTF
TRBV9	TRBJ2-2	TRBD2	NA	TGTGCCAGCAGCGTAGTGGGGGGAGCGGGAGGGCACACCGGGGAGCTGTTTTTT	CASSVVGGAGGHTGELFF
TRBV7-9	TRBJ1-3	NA	few	TGTGCCAGCAAGACCCCAGGGGAAGGAAACACCATATATTTT	CASKTPGEGNTIYF
TRBV11-2	TRBJ2-5	TRBD2	NA	TGTGCCAGCAGCTTAGCTAGCGGGGGCGGGGAGACCCAGTACTTC	CASSLASGGGETQYF
TRBV9	TRBJ1-2	TRBD1	NA	TGTGCCAGCAGCCCAGGGACAGGGGGCTGGGGCTACACCTTC	CASSPGTGGWGYTF